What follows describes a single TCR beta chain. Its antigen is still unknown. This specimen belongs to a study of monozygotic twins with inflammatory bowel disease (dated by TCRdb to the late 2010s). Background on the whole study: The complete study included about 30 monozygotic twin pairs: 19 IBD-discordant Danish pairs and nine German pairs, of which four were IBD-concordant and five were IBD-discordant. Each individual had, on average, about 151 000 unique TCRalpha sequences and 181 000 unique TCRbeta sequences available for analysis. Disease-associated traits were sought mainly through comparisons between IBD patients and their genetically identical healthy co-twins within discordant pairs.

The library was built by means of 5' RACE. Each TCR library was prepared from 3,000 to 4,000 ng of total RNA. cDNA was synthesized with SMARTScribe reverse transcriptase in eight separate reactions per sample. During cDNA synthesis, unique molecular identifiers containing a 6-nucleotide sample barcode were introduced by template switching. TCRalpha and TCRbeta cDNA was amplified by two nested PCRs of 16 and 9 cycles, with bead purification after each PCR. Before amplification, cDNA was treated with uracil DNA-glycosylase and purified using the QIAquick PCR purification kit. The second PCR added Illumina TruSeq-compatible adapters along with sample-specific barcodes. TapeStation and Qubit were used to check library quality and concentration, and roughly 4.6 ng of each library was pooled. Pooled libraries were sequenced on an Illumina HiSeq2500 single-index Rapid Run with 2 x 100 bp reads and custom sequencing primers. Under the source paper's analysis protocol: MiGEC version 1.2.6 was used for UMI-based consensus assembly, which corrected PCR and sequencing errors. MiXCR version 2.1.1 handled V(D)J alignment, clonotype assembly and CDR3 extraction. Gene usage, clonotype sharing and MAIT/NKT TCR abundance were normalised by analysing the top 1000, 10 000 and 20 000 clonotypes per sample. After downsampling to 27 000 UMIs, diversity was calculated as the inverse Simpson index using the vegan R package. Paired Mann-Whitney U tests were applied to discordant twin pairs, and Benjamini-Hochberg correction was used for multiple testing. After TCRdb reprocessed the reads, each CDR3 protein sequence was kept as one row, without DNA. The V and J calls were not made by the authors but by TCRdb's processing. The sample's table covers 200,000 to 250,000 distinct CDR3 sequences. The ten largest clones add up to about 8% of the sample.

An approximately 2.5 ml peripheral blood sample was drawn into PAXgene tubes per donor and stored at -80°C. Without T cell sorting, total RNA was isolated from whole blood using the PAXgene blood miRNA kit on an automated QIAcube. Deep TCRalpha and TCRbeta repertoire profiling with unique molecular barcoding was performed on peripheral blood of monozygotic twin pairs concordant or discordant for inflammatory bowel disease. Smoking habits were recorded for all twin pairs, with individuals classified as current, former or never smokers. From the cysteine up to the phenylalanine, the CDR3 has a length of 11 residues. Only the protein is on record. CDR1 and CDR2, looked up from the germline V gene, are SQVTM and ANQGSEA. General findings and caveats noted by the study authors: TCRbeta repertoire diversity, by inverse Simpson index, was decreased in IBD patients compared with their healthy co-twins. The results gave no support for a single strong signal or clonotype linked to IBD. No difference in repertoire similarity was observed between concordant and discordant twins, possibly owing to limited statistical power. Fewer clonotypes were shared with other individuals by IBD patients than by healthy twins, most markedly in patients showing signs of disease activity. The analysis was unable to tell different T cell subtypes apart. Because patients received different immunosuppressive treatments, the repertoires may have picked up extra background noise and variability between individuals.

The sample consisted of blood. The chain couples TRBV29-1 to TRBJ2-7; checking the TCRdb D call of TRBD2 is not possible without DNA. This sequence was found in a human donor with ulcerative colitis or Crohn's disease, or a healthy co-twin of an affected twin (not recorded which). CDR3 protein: CSARQGYEQYF.